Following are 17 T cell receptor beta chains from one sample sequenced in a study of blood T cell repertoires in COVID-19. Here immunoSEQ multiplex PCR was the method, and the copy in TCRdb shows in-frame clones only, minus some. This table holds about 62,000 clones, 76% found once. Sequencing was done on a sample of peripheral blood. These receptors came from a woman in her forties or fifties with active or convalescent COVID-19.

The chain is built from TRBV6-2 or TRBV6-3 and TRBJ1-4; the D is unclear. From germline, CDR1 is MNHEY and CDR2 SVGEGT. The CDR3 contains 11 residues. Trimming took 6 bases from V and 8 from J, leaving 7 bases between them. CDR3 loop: CASSSGEKLFF. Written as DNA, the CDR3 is TGTGCCAGCAGCTCCGGGGAAAAACTGTTTTTT.

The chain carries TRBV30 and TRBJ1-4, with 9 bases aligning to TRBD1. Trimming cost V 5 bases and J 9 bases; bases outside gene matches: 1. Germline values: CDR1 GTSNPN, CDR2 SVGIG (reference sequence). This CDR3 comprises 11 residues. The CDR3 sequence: CAWGQGKKLFF. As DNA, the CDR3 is TGTGCCTGGGGACAGGGGAAAAAACTGTTTTTT.

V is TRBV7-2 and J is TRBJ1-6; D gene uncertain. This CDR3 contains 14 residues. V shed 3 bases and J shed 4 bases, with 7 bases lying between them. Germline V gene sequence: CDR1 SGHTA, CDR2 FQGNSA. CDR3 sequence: CASSFRSYNSPLHF. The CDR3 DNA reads TGTGCCAGCAGCTTTCGGAGTTATAATTCACCCCTCCACTTT.

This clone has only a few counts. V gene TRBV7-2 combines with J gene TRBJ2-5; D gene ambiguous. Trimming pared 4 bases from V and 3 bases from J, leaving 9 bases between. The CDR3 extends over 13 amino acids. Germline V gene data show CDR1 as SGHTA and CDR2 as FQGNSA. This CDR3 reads CASSSNREETQYF. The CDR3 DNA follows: TGTGCCAGCAGCTCGAACCGGGAAGAGACCCAGTACTTC.

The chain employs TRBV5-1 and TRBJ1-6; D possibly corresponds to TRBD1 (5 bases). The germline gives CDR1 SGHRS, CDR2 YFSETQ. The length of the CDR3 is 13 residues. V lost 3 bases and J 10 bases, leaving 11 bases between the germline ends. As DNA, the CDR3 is TGCGCCAGCAGCTGGGAGGGGTCGTCACCCCTCCACTTT. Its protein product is CASSWEGSSPLHF.

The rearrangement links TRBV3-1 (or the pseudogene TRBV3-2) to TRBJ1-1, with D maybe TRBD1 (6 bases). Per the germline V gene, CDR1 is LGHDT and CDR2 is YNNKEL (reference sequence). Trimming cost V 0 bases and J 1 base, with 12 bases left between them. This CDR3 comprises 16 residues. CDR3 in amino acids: CASSQEQGDGNTEAFF. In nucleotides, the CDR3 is TGTGCCAGCAGCCAAGAACAGGGCGACGGGAACACTGAAGCTTTCTTT.

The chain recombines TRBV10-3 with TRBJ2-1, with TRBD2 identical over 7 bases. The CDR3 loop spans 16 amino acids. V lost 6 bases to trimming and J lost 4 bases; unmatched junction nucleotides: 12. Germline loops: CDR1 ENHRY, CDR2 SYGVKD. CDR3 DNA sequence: TGTGCCATCAGCCCCGTAGGGGCGGGAGCTTACAATGAGCAGTTCTTC. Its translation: CAISPVGAGAYNEQFF.

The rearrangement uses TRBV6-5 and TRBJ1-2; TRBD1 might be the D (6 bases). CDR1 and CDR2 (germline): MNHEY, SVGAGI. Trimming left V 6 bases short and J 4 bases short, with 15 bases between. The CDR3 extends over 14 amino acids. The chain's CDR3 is CASRITGNSYGYTF. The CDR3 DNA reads TGTGCCAGCAGGATAACAGGGAACAGCTATGGCTACACCTTC.

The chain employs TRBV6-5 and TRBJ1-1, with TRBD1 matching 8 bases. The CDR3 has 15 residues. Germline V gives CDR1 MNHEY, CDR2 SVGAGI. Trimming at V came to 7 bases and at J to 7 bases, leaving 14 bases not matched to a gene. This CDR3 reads CASTRQGWGAYEAFF. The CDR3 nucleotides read TGTGCCAGCACTCGACAGGGGTGGGGTGCGTATGAAGCTTTCTTT.

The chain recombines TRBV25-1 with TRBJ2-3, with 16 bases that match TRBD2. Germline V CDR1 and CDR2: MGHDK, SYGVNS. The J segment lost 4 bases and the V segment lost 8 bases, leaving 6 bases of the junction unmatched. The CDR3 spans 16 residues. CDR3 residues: CASRSGTSGRADTQYF. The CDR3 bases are TGTGCCAGCCGGTCAGGGACTAGCGGGAGGGCAGATACGCAGTATTTT.

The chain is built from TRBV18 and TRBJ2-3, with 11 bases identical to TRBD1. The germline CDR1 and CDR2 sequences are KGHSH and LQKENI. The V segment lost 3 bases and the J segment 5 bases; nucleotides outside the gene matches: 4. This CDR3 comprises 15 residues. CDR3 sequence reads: CASSPGQGAVDTQYF. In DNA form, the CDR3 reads TGTGCCAGCTCACCCGGACAGGGGGCCGTAGATACGCAGTATTTT.

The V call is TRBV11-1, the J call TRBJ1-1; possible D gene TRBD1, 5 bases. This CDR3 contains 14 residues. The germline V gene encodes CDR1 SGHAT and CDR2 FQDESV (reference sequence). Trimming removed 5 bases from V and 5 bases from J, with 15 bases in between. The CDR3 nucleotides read TGTGCCAGCAGCGCGAGCCTGAAGGGGACTGAAGCTTTCTTT. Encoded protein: CASSASLKGTEAFF. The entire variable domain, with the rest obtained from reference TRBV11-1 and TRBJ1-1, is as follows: EAEVAQSPRYKITEKSQAVAFWCDPISGHATLYWYRQILGQGPELLVQFQDESVVDDSQLPKDRFSAERLKGVDSTLKIQPAELGDSAMYLCASSASLKGTEAFFGQGTRLTVV.

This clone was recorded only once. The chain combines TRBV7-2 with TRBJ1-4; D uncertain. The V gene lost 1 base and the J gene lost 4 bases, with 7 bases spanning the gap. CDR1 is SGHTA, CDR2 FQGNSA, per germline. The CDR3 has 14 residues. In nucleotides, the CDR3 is TGTGCCAGCAGCTTAGGAGGGAGTAATGAAAAACTGTTTTTT. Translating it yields CASSLGGSNEKLFF.

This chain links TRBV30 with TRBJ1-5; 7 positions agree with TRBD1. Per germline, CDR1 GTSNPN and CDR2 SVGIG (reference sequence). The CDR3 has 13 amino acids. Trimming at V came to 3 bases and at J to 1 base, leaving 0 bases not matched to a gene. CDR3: CAWSRGSNQPQHF. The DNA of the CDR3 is TGTGCCTGGAGCAGGGGGAGCAATCAGCCCCAGCATTTT. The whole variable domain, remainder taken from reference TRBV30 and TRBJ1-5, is SQTIHQWPATLVQPVGSPLSLECTVEGTSNPNLYWYRQAAGRGLQLLFYSVGIGQISSEVPQNLSASRPQDRQFILSSKKLLLSDSGFYLCAWSRGSNQPQHFGDGTRLSIL.

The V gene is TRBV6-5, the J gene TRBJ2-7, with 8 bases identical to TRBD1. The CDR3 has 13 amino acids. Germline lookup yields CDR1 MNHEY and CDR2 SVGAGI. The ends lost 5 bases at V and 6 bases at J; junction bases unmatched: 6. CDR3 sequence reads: CASSTYTGGEQYF. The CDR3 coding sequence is TGTGCCAGCAGTACATACACAGGGGGCGAGCAGTACTTC.

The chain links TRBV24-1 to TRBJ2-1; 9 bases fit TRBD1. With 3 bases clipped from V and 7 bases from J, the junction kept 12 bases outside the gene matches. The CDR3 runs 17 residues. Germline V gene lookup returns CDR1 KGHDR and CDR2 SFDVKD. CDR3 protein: CATSDQGQGSVRNEQFF. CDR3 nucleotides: TGTGCCACCAGTGATCAAGGACAGGGGTCGGTTCGGAATGAGCAGTTCTTC.

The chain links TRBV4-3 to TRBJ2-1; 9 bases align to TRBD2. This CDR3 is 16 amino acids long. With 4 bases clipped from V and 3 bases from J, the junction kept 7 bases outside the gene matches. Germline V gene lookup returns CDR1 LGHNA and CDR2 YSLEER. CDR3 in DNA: TGCGCCAGCAGCCCTAGTTCTAGCGGGAACTACAATGAGCAGTTCTTC. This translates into CASSPSSSGNYNEQFF.